This TCR beta chain comes out of a study of T cells after yellow fever vaccination. Overall study results and limits: Reappearing after the booster were most of the clones from primary vaccination (less than 98% CD4, approximately 85% CD8).

As to this clonotype: The antigen remains unidentified.

In making TCR cDNA, 5'RACE template switching added a universal primer site and UMIs to it. TCRdb recomputed calls from the 5' RACE reads with MiXCR, one row per CDR3 protein. This table holds 300,000 to 400,000 distinct CDR3 sequences, 8.7% found once. This TCR was recovered from a man between 18 and 29 years old who received the YFV17D yellow fever vaccine. Sequencing was performed on PBMCs, taken on the day of the first yellow fever vaccination.

The CDR3 here is CASSLVAGSETQYF. In nucleotides, the CDR3 is TGCGCCAGCAGCTTGGTTGCGGGGTCGGAGACCCAGTACTTC. The gene calls are TRBV5-1 and TRBJ2-5, with a possible D match to TRBD2 (6 bases). The germline V gene has CDR1 SGHRS and CDR2 YFSETQ. The CDR3 is made up of 14 amino acids. Trimming took off 0 bases at V and 5 bases at J, with 11 bases between the two ends. The entire variable domain, with the rest obtained from reference TRBV5-1 and TRBJ2-5, is as follows: KAGVTQTPRYLIKTRGQQVTLSCSPISGHRSVSWYQQTPGQGLQFLFEYFSETQRNKGNFPGRFSGRQFSNSRSEMNVSTLELGDSALYLCASSLVAGSETQYFGPGTRLLVL.